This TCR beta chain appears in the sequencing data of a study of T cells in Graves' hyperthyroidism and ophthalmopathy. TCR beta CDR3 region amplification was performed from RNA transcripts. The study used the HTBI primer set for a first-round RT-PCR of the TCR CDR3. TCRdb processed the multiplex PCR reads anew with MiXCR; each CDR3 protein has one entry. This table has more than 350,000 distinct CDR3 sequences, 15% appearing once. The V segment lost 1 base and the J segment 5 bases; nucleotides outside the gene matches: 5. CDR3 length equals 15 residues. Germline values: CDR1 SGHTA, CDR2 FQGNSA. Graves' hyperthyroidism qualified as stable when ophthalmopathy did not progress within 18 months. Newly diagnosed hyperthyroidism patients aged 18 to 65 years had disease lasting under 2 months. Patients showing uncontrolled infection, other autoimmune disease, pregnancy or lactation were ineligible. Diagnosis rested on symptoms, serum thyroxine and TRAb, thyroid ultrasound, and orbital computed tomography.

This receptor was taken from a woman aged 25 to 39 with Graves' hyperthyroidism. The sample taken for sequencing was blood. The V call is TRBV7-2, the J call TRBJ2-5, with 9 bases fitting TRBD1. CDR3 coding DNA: TGTGCCAGCAGCTTAGATCTACAGGGGGCTGAGACCCAGTACTTC. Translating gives CASSLDLQGAETQYF.